The source of this TCR beta chain is a study of cytomegalovirus exposure and HLA in healthy donors. About the research overall: From HLA-typed donors, an early data release held tens of millions of unique TCRs. Overall study results and limits: Cytomegalovirus-associated status was assigned to some 160 TCR beta chains. Segments of the TCR beta V type were, in most cases, productive about 87% or about 30% of the time in an earlier analysis. A few CMV-associated chains were confirmed in vitro to be specific for CMV antigens.

A multiplex PCR was run with 60 Vbeta primers and 13 Jbeta primers. Libraries were prepared by immunoSEQ multiplex PCR; TCRdb keeps only in-frame clonotypes and omits some of them. The table lists roughly 120,000 clones, approximately 8.8% of them singletons, with 5.5% in the top ten. On this clone: Its antigen is unidentified.

The receptor was isolated from a man aged 40-55 years in good health and CMV-seronegative. Input material: PBMCs.

The CDR3 protein is CASSLPFSRDRQAKNIQYF. DNA of the CDR3: TGTGCCAGCAGCTTACCTTTTAGCCGGGACAGACAAGCCAAAAACATTCAGTACTTC. The chain has TRBV7-9 and TRBJ2-4; TRBD1 matches 7 bases. Losses at the gene ends were 2 bases for V and 0 bases for J; bases not matched to a gene: 13. This CDR3 region has 19 residues. Looked up from germline, CDR1 is SEHNR and CDR2 is FQNEAQ (reference sequence).